The 9 T cell receptor beta chains below all came from one sample that was sequenced in a study of cytomegalovirus exposure and HLA in healthy donors. Repertoires were generated with immunoSEQ multiplex PCR, while TCRdb's copy carries only in-frame clones and drops some. The sample has about 200,000 clones; about 81% are singletons. Sequences were obtained from PBMCs. The receptors shown here come from a woman younger than 45 in good health and CMV-seronegative.

The chain links TRBV29-1 to TRBJ2-1; possibly TRBD2 for D (6 bases). The CDR3 is 17 amino acids. V lost 6 bases to trimming and J lost 0 bases, with 21 bases between them. Germline V gives CDR1 SQVTM, CDR2 ANQGSEA. Here the CDR3 reads CSVVSGSAGDSYNEQFF. The CDR3 DNA is TGCAGCGTGGTTAGCGGATCTGCTGGGGACTCCTACAATGAGCAGTTCTTC.

The rearrangement uses TRBV11-2 and TRBJ2-1; tentatively, D is TRBD2 (5 bases). This CDR3 contains 15 residues. Deletions cut 5 bases from V and 0 bases from J, with 11 bases between. The germline V gene encodes CDR1 SGHAT and CDR2 FQNNGV. CDR3 in DNA: TGTGCCAGCAGCATGGACTGGGTCTCCTACAATGAGCAGTTCTTC. Encoded protein: CASSMDWVSYNEQFF.

The CDR3 region is CASPAGGSYEQYF. In DNA, the CDR3 is TGTGCCAGCCCCGCGGGAGGCTCCTACGAGCAGTACTTC. The chain recombines TRBV7-6 with TRBJ2-7; 8 nucleotides match TRBD2. Germline assignment: CDR1 SGHVS and CDR2 FNYEAQ. The CDR3 contains 13 residues. With 8 bases clipped from V and 0 bases from J, the junction kept 3 bases outside the gene matches.

This clone was picked up one time. In DNA form, the CDR3 reads TGTGCCAGCGTACTTGCGACCGGGGAGCTGTTTTTT. It translates to CASVLATGELFF. The chain recombines TRBV6-1 with TRBJ2-2; D remains ambiguous. CDR1 MNHNS and CDR2 SASEGT come from the germline V gene. Trimming removed 8 bases from V and 5 bases from J, with 9 bases in between. This CDR3 comprises 12 residues.

This sequence joins TRBV10-3 and TRBJ1-1; a weak D match, TRBD1 (5 bases). There are 14 residues in the CDR3. In germline, CDR1 is ENHRY, CDR2 SYGVKD. Trimming removed 5 bases at V and 3 bases at J, with 13 bases between. The CDR3 DNA reads as TGTGCCATCAGTCCCCTGGAAGGGGACACTGAAGCTTTCTTT. Amino acid sequence: CAISPLEGDTEAFF.

This clone has only a few counts. The chain employs TRBV6-5 and TRBJ1-5, with no clear D. V was trimmed by 6 bases and J by 4 bases, leaving 7 bases between them. Germline V gene data show CDR1 as MNHEY and CDR2 as SVGAGI. The CDR3 runs to 12 residues. The CDR3 protein is CASRERNQPQHF. DNA for the CDR3: TGTGCCAGCAGGGAGAGGAATCAGCCCCAGCATTTT.

This sequence joins TRBV9 and TRBJ2-5; TRBD2 agrees at 8 bases. This CDR3 has 16 amino acids. Germline assignment: CDR1 SGDLS and CDR2 YYNGEE. V shed 4 bases, J shed 0 bases, and the junction held 8 bases outside the gene matches. Written as DNA, the CDR3 is TGTGCCAGCAGCCCCCGACTAGCGACGGACCAAGAGACCCAGTACTTC. It translates to CASSPRLATDQETQYF.

This chain joins TRBV11-2 and TRBJ2-6; 8 positions match TRBD2. The germline gives CDR1 SGHAT, CDR2 FQNNGV. The J segment lost 0 bases and the V segment lost 2 bases, leaving 3 bases of the junction unmatched. The CDR3 is made up of 17 amino acids. CDR3 in amino acids: CASSLRLATSGANVLTF. CDR3 DNA: TGTGCCAGCAGCTTAAGACTAGCGACCTCTGGGGCCAACGTCCTGACTTTC.

This clone was counted a few times. The chain joins TRBV19 to TRBJ2-3, with TRBD1 identical over 9 bases. This CDR3 is 14 amino acids long. The V segment lost 5 bases and the J segment 3 bases; nucleotides outside the gene matches: 3. Looked up from germline, CDR1 is LNHDA and CDR2 is SQIVND (reference sequence). DNA for the CDR3: TGTGCCAGTAGTCTGGGACAGGGTACAGATACGCAGTATTTT. Amino acid sequence: CASSLGQGTDTQYF.